Below, one T cell receptor beta chain is given with its context. Its antigen remains unidentified. The data were obtained in a study of T cells in localized non-small cell lung cancer. Whole-study results and caveats: Heterogeneity cannot be ruled out, as sequencing used one tumor region only. Adjacent lung was found to contain a median approximately 60 of the top 100 tumor clones. It was uninvolved adjacent lung that showed the highest T cell clonality, exceeding tumor. Longer overall survival associated with higher blood T cell density; shorter survival with higher adjacent-lung clonality.

Germline CDR1 is SGHKS and CDR2 is YYEKEE (reference sequence). With 4 bases clipped from V and 1 base from J, the junction kept 9 bases outside the gene matches. The CDR3 loop spans 17 amino acids. Libraries were prepared by immunoSEQ multiplex PCR; TCRdb keeps only in-frame clonotypes and omits some of them. The table lists about 33,000 clones, around 77% of them singletons. The sample consisted of peripheral blood, taken before any cancer treatment. The rearrangement uses TRBV5-5 and TRBJ2-3; 10 bases map to TRBD1. This TCR was recovered from a male donor aged 60 or older with stage III squamous cell lung carcinoma. CDR3 bases: TGTGCCAGCAGCAAGAGACAGGGGGCGAGCGGCACAGATACGCAGTATTTT. As protein: CASSKRQGASGTDTQYF.